The present entry profiles one TCR beta chain with its context. Trimming shortened V by 5 bases and J by 7 bases, and 12 bases separated the two germline ends. Germline assignment: CDR1 DFQATT and CDR2 SNEGSKA (reference sequence). This CDR3 has 12 residues. Random hexamers were used to reverse transcribe the RNA input (about 0.45 to 1 ug). Amplification of TCR beta CDR3 by immunoSEQ multiplex PCR spanned 54 Vbeta and 13 Jbeta. MiXCR, applied by TCRdb to the immunoSEQ multiplex PCR reads, yields one record per CDR3 protein. The sample records 180,000 or so distinct CDR3 sequences, about 93% being singletons. TCR beta sequencing covered blood CD8+ and CD4+ T cells. The data were taken from a study of CD8 T cells in Susac syndrome.

This sequence originates from a human donor in good health. This rearrangement joins TRBV20-1 to TRBJ2-1, with D possibly TRBD2 on 5 matching bases. Sequencing input: CD4+ T cells from PBMCs. CDR3 sequence: CSAPLPGNEQFF. The CDR3 DNA reads as TGCAGTGCTCCTCTTCCGGGGAATGAGCAGTTCTTC.